One sample yielded the 26 T cell receptor beta chains listed below, sequenced in a study of cytomegalovirus exposure and HLA in healthy donors. Here immunoSEQ multiplex PCR was the method, and the copy in TCRdb shows in-frame clones only, minus some. The table has some 49,000 clones, roughly nine tenths seen once. The material sequenced was PBMCs. Receptor source: a man aged 18 to 30 in good health and CMV-seronegative.

The J gene is TRBJ2-1, the V gene TRBV19; D is ambiguous. The germline gives CDR1 LNHDA, CDR2 SQIVND (reference sequence). The V gene lost 3 bases and the J gene lost 6 bases, with 15 bases spanning the gap. There are 15 residues in the CDR3. In nucleotides, the CDR3 is TGTGCCAGTAGTATGAGGAGCGCCTCCGGCAATGAGCAGTTCTTC. This translates into CASSMRSASGNEQFF.

The chain combines TRBV19 with TRBJ1-5, with TRBD1 as a possible D gene (5 bases). The V and J ends lost 6 bases and 3 bases respectively, with 12 bases between them. The length of the CDR3 is 14 residues. Germline V lookup: CDR1 LNHDA, CDR2 SQIVND (reference sequence). The CDR3 spells CASREGPFNQPQHF. In nucleotides, the CDR3 is TGTGCCAGTAGGGAGGGGCCTTTCAATCAGCCCCAGCATTTT.

This sequence joins TRBV27 and TRBJ1-5; no reliable D call. The ends were cut back, 3 bases at V and 9 bases at J, with 12 bases in the middle. Per the germline V gene, CDR1 is MNHEY and CDR2 is SMNVEV (reference sequence). This CDR3 has 13 amino acids. This CDR3 is CASSFSGGRPQHF. CDR3 in DNA: TGTGCCAGCAGTTTTTCCGGAGGGAGGCCCCAGCATTTT.

The chain links TRBV11-2 to TRBJ1-3, with D possibly being TRBD1 (5 bases). V lost 4 bases and J lost 0, with 19 bases in between. The CDR3 runs to 18 residues. Germline assignment: CDR1 SGHAT and CDR2 FQNNGV. The CDR3 reads CASSYRRSTDISGNTIYF. As DNA, the CDR3 is TGTGCCAGCAGCTATCGTCGATCGACAGACATCTCTGGAAACACCATATATTTT.

This chain joins TRBV7-8 and TRBJ2-1, with 9 positions matching TRBD2. Germline CDR1 is SGHVS and CDR2 is FQNEAQ. The ends lost 5 bases at V and 4 bases at J; junction bases unmatched: 6. The CDR3 is 15 amino acids. The CDR3 sequence is CASSRGLATYNEQFF. The CDR3 nucleotides read TGTGCCAGCAGCCGCGGACTAGCGACGTACAATGAGCAGTTCTTC. Combining the CDR3 with reference TRBV7-8 and TRBJ2-1 gives the whole variable domain GAGVSQSPRYKVAKRGQDVALRCDPISGHVSLFWYQQALGQGPEFLTYFQNEAQLDKSGLPSDRFFAERPEGSVSTLKIQRTQQEDSAVYLCASSRGLATYNEQFFGPGTRLTVL.

The chain joins TRBV6-5 to TRBJ2-1, with 10 bases fitting TRBD2. The V gene end was trimmed by 10 bases and the J gene end by 7 bases; junction bases not matched to a gene: 13. Germline V gene lookup returns CDR1 MNHEY and CDR2 SVGAGI. The CDR3 consists of 15 residues. CDR3 loop: CATFPQSSGSNEQFF. Here the CDR3 DNA reads TGTGCCACCTTTCCCCAGTCTAGCGGGAGTAATGAGCAGTTCTTC.

The chain recombines TRBV30 with TRBJ1-1; D gene unclear. Germline CDR1 and CDR2: GTSNPN and SVGIG (reference sequence). The V and J ends lost 0 bases and 7 bases respectively, with 9 bases between them. The CDR3 runs 12 residues. CDR3 DNA sequence: TGTGCCTGGAGTGTACGAAGCGGTGAAGCTTTCTTT. Translated, it gives CAWSVRSGEAFF.

CDR3 nucleotide sequence: TGTGCCAGCAAGGGGGGGACTGAAGCTTTCTTT. It translates to CASKGGTEAFF. The genes are TRBV2 and TRBJ1-1, with D possibly TRBD1 on 6 matching bases. Looked up from germline, CDR1 is SNHLY and CDR2 is FYNNEI. V dropped 7 bases and J dropped 5 bases, with 8 bases sitting between them. The CDR3 has 11 amino acids.

The chain couples TRBV13 to TRBJ1-1; D may be TRBD1 (5 bases). Germline V gene sequence: CDR1 PRHDT, CDR2 FYEKMQ (reference sequence). CDR3 length equals 16 residues. With 5 bases removed from V and 1 base from J, the gap between germline ends came to 17 bases. The CDR3 spells CASSHIHGGRNTEAFF. The CDR3 DNA is TGTGCCAGCAGCCATATTCATGGGGGGAGGAACACTGAAGCTTTCTTT.

V gene TRBV10-3 combines with J gene TRBJ2-1, with 7 positions matching TRBD2. J lost 8 bases, V lost 6 bases, and 7 bases had no gene match. Germline lookup yields CDR1 ENHRY and CDR2 SYGVKD. The CDR3 spans 13 residues. CDR3 protein: CAISREVFDEQFF. The DNA for the CDR3 is TGTGCCATCAGCCGGGAGGTATTCGATGAGCAGTTCTTC.

This sequence joins TRBV28 and TRBJ2-7; D is ambiguous. In germline, CDR1 is MDHEN, CDR2 SYDVKM. Trimming stripped 4 bases from V and 2 bases from J, with 12 bases between. The CDR3 totals 14 residues. In DNA form, the CDR3 reads TGTGCCAGCAGTTATCGCGGCCGAACCTACGAGCAGTACTTC. Translation: CASSYRGRTYEQYF.

The gene calls are TRBV5-1 and TRBJ2-5; a weak D match, TRBD2 (6 bases). From germline, CDR1 is SGHRS and CDR2 YFSETQ. The CDR3 is 14 residues long. Trimming cost V 6 bases and J 3 bases, with 15 bases left between them. CDR3 DNA: TGCGCCAGCAACCCGACACGGGAGAAAGAGACCCAGTACTTC. Its translation: CASNPTREKETQYF.

The chain carries TRBV27 and TRBJ2-1; D is uncertain. The CDR3 spans 16 residues. V shed 0 bases and J shed 0 bases, with 9 bases lying between them. The germline V gene encodes CDR1 MNHEY and CDR2 SMNVEV (reference sequence). CDR3 DNA sequence: TGTGCCAGCAGTTTATCCGTGGTGAGCTCCTACAATGAGCAGTTCTTC. Protein sequence: CASSLSVVSSYNEQFF.

This clone appeared a few times. V and J are TRBV28 and TRBJ2-3; 7 positions match TRBD2. V was pared by 1 base and J by 0 bases, with 7 bases of the junction left unmatched. This CDR3 is 17 amino acids long. CDR1 is MDHEN and CDR2 is SYDVKM in the germline V gene. The CDR3 is CASSLSPGGGSTDTQYF. The CDR3 nucleotides are TGTGCCAGCAGTTTATCCCCTGGCGGGGGAAGCACAGATACGCAGTATTTT.

This chain connects TRBV20-1 to TRBJ1-1; unclear D gene. Germline V lookup: CDR1 DFQATT, CDR2 SNEGSKA (reference sequence). The ends were cut back, 3 bases at V and 8 bases at J, with 7 bases in the middle. This CDR3 has 10 residues. CDR3 amino acids: CSARFVEAFF. The CDR3 bases are TGCAGTGCTAGGTTCGTGGAAGCTTTCTTT.

J is TRBJ2-3 and V is TRBV19; D may be TRBD1 (5 bases). Trimming removed 3 bases at V and 1 base at J, with 14 bases between. The V gene's germline CDR1 is LNHDA and CDR2 SQIVND (reference sequence). CDR3 length: 16 residues. For the CDR3, the DNA is TGTGCCAGTAGTATTTACACAGGAGCCGGCACAGATACGCAGTATTTT. Translating it yields CASSIYTGAGTDTQYF.

The genes are TRBV2 and TRBJ2-5; TRBD1 aligns across 7 bases. The V gene end was trimmed by 7 bases and the J gene end by 0 bases; junction bases not matched to a gene: 5. The CDR3 length is 14 residues. The germline V gene encodes CDR1 SNHLY and CDR2 FYNNEI. For the CDR3, the DNA is TGTGCCAGCACCCAGGGACAGAACCAAGAGACCCAGTACTTC. Amino acid sequence: CASTQGQNQETQYF.

This sequence joins TRBV27 and TRBJ2-1; TRBD2 agrees at 11 bases. Germline CDR1 reads MNHEY; CDR2 reads SMNVEV (reference sequence). The CDR3 contains 14 residues. The ends lost 9 bases at V and 10 bases at J; junction bases unmatched: 11. The CDR3 coding sequence is TGTGCCAGTAAACTAGCGGGAGCGGGCGGGGAGCAGTTCTTC. Amino acids: CASKLAGAGGEQFF.

V and J are TRBV7-9 and TRBJ2-5; D unresolved. CDR1 is SEHNR, CDR2 FQNEAQ, per germline (reference sequence). There are 11 residues in the CDR3. Trimming left V 5 bases short and J 7 bases short, with 8 bases between. The CDR3 sequence is CASSPGVTQYF. Here the CDR3 DNA reads TGTGCCAGCAGCCCCGGAGTGACCCAGTACTTC.

The rearrangement uses TRBV2 and TRBJ2-3, with 10 bases identical to TRBD1. Germline CDR1 SNHLY, CDR2 FYNNEI. The CDR3 is made up of 13 amino acids. Trimming at V came to 6 bases and at J to 5 bases, leaving 2 bases not matched to a gene. The CDR3 is CASSGTGVDTQYF. The CDR3 bases are TGTGCCAGCAGCGGGACAGGGGTAGATACGCAGTATTTT.

The chain couples TRBV28 to TRBJ2-2; 7 positions agree with TRBD2. The CDR3 totals 16 residues. Germline loops: CDR1 MDHEN, CDR2 SYDVKM. The J segment lost 7 bases and the V segment lost 3 bases, leaving 11 bases of the junction unmatched. The CDR3 reads CASSFDLAASGGELFF. The DNA of the CDR3 is TGTGCCAGCAGTTTCGATCTAGCGGCTAGTGGCGGGGAGCTGTTTTTT.

This chain uses TRBV7-3 with TRBJ2-1, with 10 bases fitting TRBD2. The J segment lost 7 bases and the V segment lost 5 bases, leaving 8 bases of the junction unmatched. This CDR3 is built from 15 residues. Germline CDR1 is SGHTA and CDR2 is FQGTGA. The CDR3 DNA sequence: TGTGCCAGCAGCCCCCGGACTAGCGGTCTGAATGAGCAGTTCTTC. It translates to CASSPRTSGLNEQFF.

The rearrangement uses TRBV7-9 and TRBJ2-5, with no clear D. Germline V CDR1 and CDR2: SEHNR, FQNEAQ (reference sequence). The CDR3 covers 16 residues. Trimming removed 5 bases at V and 3 bases at J, with 19 bases between. The DNA for the CDR3 is TGTGCCAGCAGCCCACGGCGTGGGCCAGCCGAAGAGACCCAGTACTTC. This translates into CASSPRRGPAEETQYF.

The chain combines TRBV4-3 with TRBJ2-2, with D tentatively TRBD2 (5 bases). CDR3 length: 19 residues. With 2 bases removed from V and 1 base from J, the gap between germline ends came to 20 bases. Germline-derived CDR1 and CDR2 are LGHNA and YSLEER. DNA of the CDR3: TGCGCCAGCAGCCAAAGGCTAGCTCCTTATGGAGGGAACACCGGGGAGCTGTTTTTT. Translating gives CASSQRLAPYGGNTGELFF.

This sequence joins TRBV7-3 and TRBJ2-3; D might be TRBD2 (6 bases). The CDR3 length is 14 residues. The V gene lost 5 bases and the J gene lost 0 bases, with 9 bases spanning the gap. CDR1 and CDR2 from the germline V gene are SGHTA and FQGTGA. The CDR3 DNA reads as TGTGCCAGCAGCCCGCGGGACAGCACAGATACGCAGTATTTT. It specifies CASSPRDSTDTQYF. Together with reference TRBV7-3 and TRBJ2-3, the CDR3 gives the full variable domain: GAGVSQTPSNKVTEKGKYVELRCDPISGHTALYWYRQSLGQGPEFLIYFQGTGAADDSGLPNDRFFAVRPEGSVSTLKIQRTERGDSAVYLCASSPRDSTDTQYFGPGTRLTVL.

The rearrangement links TRBV19 to TRBJ2-1; 8 positions agree with TRBD2. There are 15 residues in the CDR3. CDR1 is LNHDA and CDR2 is SQIVND in the germline V gene (reference sequence). Losses at the gene ends were 3 bases for V and 5 bases for J; bases not matched to a gene: 6. In nucleotides, the CDR3 is TGTGCCAGTAGTATCGTGGGCGGGAGGAACAATGAGCAGTTCTTC. Translation gives CASSIVGGRNNEQFF.